Sequencing of this TCR beta chain was carried out in a study of blood T cell repertoires in COVID-19 (dated by TCRdb to 2019 to 2021). Turning to the overall study: Collaborator samples came from the United States, Italy and Spain and covered acute and convalescent phases of COVID-19. The material from the prospective study consisted of cDNA or gDNA derived from T cells, B-cell-depleted T cells, or PBMCs. The dataset comprised deeply sampled blood TCRbeta repertoires from subjects exposed to, actively infected with, or recovered from COVID-19. The repertoires were made available in a free public database intended to serve as a resource for research on the immune response to SARS-CoV-2. Samples were obtained from the ongoing ImmuneRACE study (first 160 participants) and from 1,254 subjects provided by 6 global collaborators. A de-identified subject ID, COVID-19 status, age in years and sex were almost always included in the sample metadata. HLA class I and class II types, where available, came from metadata supplied by the sample provider rather than from assay-based typing. General conclusions and limits of the study: The amount of clinical and demographic metadata varied by source and participant and was provided uncurated.

The immunoSEQ Assay, a bias-controlled multiplex PCR, was used to amplify TCRbeta CDR3 regions from genomic DNA. As for how the authors treated the data: Within the assay, amplification of reference gene primers was used to estimate how many nucleated cells each sample contained. To quantify the absolute abundance of each unique TCRbeta CDR3 rearrangement, sequence reads were collapsed and filtered. Productive Simpson clonality was computed per sample as the square root of Simpson's diversity index over productive rearrangements. TCRdb retrieved this table from immuneACCESS and kept in-frame rearrangements only. Not all clones are present; in checked studies, unresolved V genes account for under half, and no reason is known for the remainder. V and J calls and clone size are copied from that table; D and trimming were computed from the DNA. Here the sample has under 300,000 clones; under 90% occur a single time. The ten biggest clones cover approximately 2% of the sample.

Enrolling through a virtual design, the prospective study's participants ranged in age from about 18 to 89 years and lived across 20 to 25 United States geographic areas. In the prospective study, participants were assigned to cohorts based on the clinical history participants reported in a screening survey and a study questionnaire. ImmuneRACE Cohort 3 recovered participants were defined by two consecutive negative NP/OP PCR tests, healthcare professional clearance, or symptom resolution. In the prospective study, whole blood, serum and a nasopharyngeal or oropharyngeal swab were collected from each participant by mobile phlebotomists. Participants in the prospective study had the option to provide additional blood draws and questionnaires over a roughly 2-month period. Prospective study blood samples were shipped either frozen or at room temperature before DNA extraction. From cysteine to phenylalanine, the CDR3 is 16 amino acids long. Just the 48-base CDR3 DNA is kept, in frame starting at base 1. Looking up the germline V gene (reference sequence) yields CDR1 SEHNR and CDR2 FQNEAQ. The trim is 4 bases for V and 0 bases for J, with a gap of 15 bases between the germline ends.

Note on this clone: Its antigen has not been determined. No base quality information exists; no much larger clone differs at one position.

The specimen sequenced was PBMCs or T cells enriched from blood (not recorded which). The chain links TRBV7-9 with TRBJ2-5; no confident D gene assignment can be made. This TCR derives from a woman aged 55-70 years who had recovered from COVID-19. Read as DNA, the sequence is TGTGCCAGCAGCTCACAAACAGATATCTACCAAGAGACCCAGTACTTC. It codes for CASSSQTDIYQETQYF.